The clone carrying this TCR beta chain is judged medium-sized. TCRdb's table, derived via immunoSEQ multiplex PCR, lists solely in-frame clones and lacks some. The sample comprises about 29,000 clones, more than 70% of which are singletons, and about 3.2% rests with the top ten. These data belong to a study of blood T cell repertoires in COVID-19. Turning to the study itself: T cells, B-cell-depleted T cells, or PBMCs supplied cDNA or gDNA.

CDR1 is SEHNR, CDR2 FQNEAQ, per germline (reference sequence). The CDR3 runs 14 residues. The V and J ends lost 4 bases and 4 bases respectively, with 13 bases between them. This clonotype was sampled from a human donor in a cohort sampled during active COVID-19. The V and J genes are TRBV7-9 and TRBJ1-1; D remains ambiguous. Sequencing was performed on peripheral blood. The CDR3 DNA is TGTGCCAGCAGCTGGGAGGGCGTGGGCACTGAAGCTTTCTTT. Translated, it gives CASSWEGVGTEAFF.